Listed below are T cell receptor beta chains from one sample, sequenced in a study of cytomegalovirus exposure and HLA in healthy donors. Using immunoSEQ multiplex PCR, the repertoire was profiled, and TCRdb retains in-frame clones only, with some absent. Of 180,000 or so clones in the sample, 77% were seen once. The sample taken for sequencing was PBMCs. Receptors were obtained from a man in his late teens or twenties in good health and CMV-seronegative. Both conserved end residues are part of each CDR3. The D gene is left open where the match is weak. Clone size is shown for a subset of rows, as once, few, many or a class of expanded clone.

V,J,size,D,DNA,CDR3
TRBV9,TRBJ2-1,-,TRBD1,TGTGCCAGCAGCATCGGGACAGACTACAATGAGCAGTTCTTC,CASSIGTDYNEQFF
TRBV19,TRBJ2-2,few,-,TGTGCCAGTAGTACTCCGACCGGGGAGCTGTTTTTT,CASSTPTGELFF
TRBV5-1,TRBJ2-5,once,TRBD2,TGCGCCAGCAGCTTGACTCCGACTAGCAGTGAGACCCAGTACTTC,CASSLTPTSSETQYF
TRBV18,TRBJ2-5,-,TRBD1,TGTGCCAGCTCACCCCAGCGACAGGGCGTTCAAGAGACCCAGTACTTC,CASSPQRQGVQETQYF
TRBV27,TRBJ1-2,-,-,TGTGCCAGCTCGAGGGCAGCTAACTATGGCTACACCTTC,CASSRAANYGYTF
TRBV5-8,TRBJ2-3,-,TRBD2,TGTGCCAGCAACCCCCGACTAGCGGGGGGGTCGGATACGCAGTATTTT,CASNPRLAGGSDTQYF
TRBV9,TRBJ2-7,-,-,TGTGCCAGCAGCGTAGCGGGGTCCAACGAGCAGTACTTC,CASSVAGSNEQYF
TRBV25-1,TRBJ2-5,-,-,TGTGCCAGCAGTGAAGGAGGGGAAGAGACCCAGTACTTC,CASSEGGEETQYF
TRBV5-4,TRBJ1-5,-,-,TGTGCCAGCAGCTTGGAACCAGGGGAGATCAATCAGCCCCAGCATTTT,CASSLEPGEINQPQHF
TRBV19,TRBJ1-5,-,-,TGTGCCAGTAGTATCGGCAGGCCCAATCAGCCCCAGCATTTT,CASSIGRPNQPQHF
TRBV4-3,TRBJ1-1,-,-,TGCGCCAGCGGGGGGTGGCACACTGAAGCTTTCTTT,CASGGWHTEAFF
TRBV4-3,TRBJ2-1,once,TRBD1,TGCGCCAGCAGCCAAGATTCTCCGGACAGGGATAGATACAATGAGCAGTTCTTC,CASSQDSPDRDRYNEQFF
TRBV6-5,TRBJ1-1,-,-,TGTGCCAGCAGTGCCTATGGGAGGCCCACTGAAGCTTTCTTT,CASSAYGRPTEAFF
TRBV5-1,TRBJ1-4,-,-,TGCGCCAGCAGTGAGGGTACGCAGGCGGAAAAACTGTTTTTT,CASSEGTQAEKLFF
TRBV30,TRBJ1-1,-,-,TGTGCCTGGAGTCTTTCAGGGCGGGGCACTGAAGCTTTCTTT,CAWSLSGRGTEAFF
TRBV15,TRBJ2-1,once,-,TGTGCCACCAGCAGAGATAAGGCGGGTGGGCTGTTCTTC,CATSRDKAGGLFF
TRBV14,TRBJ2-3,-,TRBD2,TGTGCCAGCAGCGAACTGTACCGGGAGGGGGGAGATACGCAGTATTTT,CASSELYREGGDTQYF